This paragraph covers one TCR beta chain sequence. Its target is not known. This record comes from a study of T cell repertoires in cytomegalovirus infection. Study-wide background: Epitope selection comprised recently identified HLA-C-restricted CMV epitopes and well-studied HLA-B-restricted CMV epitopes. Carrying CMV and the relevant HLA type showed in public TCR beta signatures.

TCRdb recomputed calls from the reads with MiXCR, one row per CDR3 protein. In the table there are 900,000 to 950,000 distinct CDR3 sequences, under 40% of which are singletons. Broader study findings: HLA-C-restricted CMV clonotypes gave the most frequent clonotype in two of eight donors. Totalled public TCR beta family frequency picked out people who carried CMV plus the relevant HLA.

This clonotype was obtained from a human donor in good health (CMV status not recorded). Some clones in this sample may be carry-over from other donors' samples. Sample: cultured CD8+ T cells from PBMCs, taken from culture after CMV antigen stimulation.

CDR3 sequence: CASSMGAGVQPQHF. DNA for the CDR3: TGTGCCAGTAGTATGGGGGCAGGGGTTCAGCCCCAGCATTTT. The chain links TRBV19 to TRBJ1-5; D may be TRBD1 (6 bases). This CDR3 is built from 14 residues. Trimming stripped 3 bases from V and 6 bases from J, with 12 bases between. The germline CDR1 and CDR2 sequences are LNHDA and SQIVND (reference sequence).